The T cell receptor (beta chain) described here comes from a study of T cell repertoires in cytomegalovirus infection. About the study: Peptides in the study included HLA-C-restricted and HLA-B-restricted CMV epitopes. Both a matching HLA type and CMV infection were indicated by public TCR beta signatures. Study-wide results and caveats: Carriers of CMV and the relevant HLA type were discriminated by public TCR beta frequency. The ex vivo response was dominated by HLA-C-restricted CMV-specific TCR beta clonotypes.

The CDR3 covers 16 residues. With V trimmed by 5 bases and J by 3 bases, 8 bases remained unmatched. The germline V gene encodes CDR1 SGHDT and CDR2 YYEEEE. As concerns this clonotype: Its antigen is unknown.

TCRdb passed the reads through MiXCR, listing each CDR3 protein once. The data show 900,000 to 950,000 distinct CDR3 sequences, 30% to 40% seen once. The chain uses TRBV5-6 and TRBJ2-1; 10 bases are shared with TRBD2. Sequenced material: cultured CD8+ T cells from PBMCs, taken from culture after CMV antigen stimulation. This sequence originates from a human donor in good health (CMV status not recorded). Some clones in this sample may be carry-over from other donors' samples. CDR3 nucleotide sequence: TGTGCCAGCAGAGCGGAAAGGACTAGCGGCTACAATGAGCAGTTCTTC. Its translation: CASRAERTSGYNEQFF.